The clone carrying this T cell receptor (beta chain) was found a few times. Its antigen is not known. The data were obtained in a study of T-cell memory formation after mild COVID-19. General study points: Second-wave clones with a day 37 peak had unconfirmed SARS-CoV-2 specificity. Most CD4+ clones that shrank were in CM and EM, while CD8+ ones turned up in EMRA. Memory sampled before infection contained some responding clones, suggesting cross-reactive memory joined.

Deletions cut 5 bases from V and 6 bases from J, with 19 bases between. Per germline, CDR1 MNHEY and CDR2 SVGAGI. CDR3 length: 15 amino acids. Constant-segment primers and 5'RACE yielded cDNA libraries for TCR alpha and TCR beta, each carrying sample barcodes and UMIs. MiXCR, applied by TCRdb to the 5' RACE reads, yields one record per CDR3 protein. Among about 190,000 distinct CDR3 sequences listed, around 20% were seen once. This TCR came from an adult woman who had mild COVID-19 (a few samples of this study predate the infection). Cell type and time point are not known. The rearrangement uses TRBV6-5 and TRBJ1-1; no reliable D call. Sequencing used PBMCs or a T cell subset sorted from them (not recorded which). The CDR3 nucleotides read TGTGCCAGCAGTAAAGACGGACGGCGGTTGGCTGAAGCTTTCTTT. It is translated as CASSKDGRRLAEAFF.